This T cell receptor beta chain was observed in a study of PD-L1 blockade in urothelial cancer (dated by TCRdb to 2016 to 2017). For the wider study: Every patient began therapy in about 2014 and was given atezolizumab 1,200 mg intravenously every 3 weeks. In the same patients, pretreatment tumors underwent whole exome sequencing and RNA sequencing in addition to TCR sequencing. Blood samples were analyzed at 3 weeks after treatment start (second dose) and at 6 weeks after treatment start. About 90% of the roughly 30 patients were males with bladder-origin urothelial cancer, and about two thirds of the roughly 30 reported a prior smoking history. Durable clinical benefit was achieved by nine patients and was not achieved by 20 patients. An ECOG performance status of 0 or 1 was recorded for the patients, and 0 to 3 prior chemotherapy regimens had been received by the patients. Pretreatment tumor samples, along with matched peripheral blood collected serially before and after atezolizumab treatment, underwent TCR sequencing. Pretreatment blood TCR-seq was available for about 27 patients, at least one posttreatment blood collection was obtained for about 24 patients, and tumor TCR-seq was available for about 24 patients. The study was an exploratory multi-omic analysis of somatic, immune and clinical correlates of response to PD-L1 blockade with atezolizumab in urothelial cancer. Durable clinical benefit meant progression-free survival longer than 6 months, and TCR features were also tested against progression-free and overall survival. Blood samples yielded a median of about 150,000 T cells and tens of thousands of unique TCRs, with median clonality roughly 0.084.

The research as a whole found: Small sample size (n ≈ 30) and many exploratory analyses mean the results are intended to be hypothesis-generating. Greater expansion of tumor-associated TCR clones in peripheral blood 3 weeks after the start of treatment was observed in patients with durable benefit (n of about 20, p = 0.022). A pretreatment peripheral blood TCR clonality below the median was linked to improved progression-free and overall survival.

This clone is considered medium-sized (0.01 to 0.1%). Its antigen is still unknown. Base qualities are missing; no much larger clone stands one base away. As encoded in the germline V gene, CDR1 is SGDLS while CDR2 is YYNGEE. The CDR3 has 14 amino acids, counting the end cysteine and phenylalanine. Of all the DNA, just the CDR3 is kept, 42 bases in frame from base 1. Trimming takes 1 base from V and 9 bases from J, and the germline ends sit 14 bases apart. Synthetic TCR analog templates were spiked into each PCR so that absolute template abundance could be estimated from read counts. The immunoSEQ assay used bias-controlled V and J gene primers to amplify TCRbeta CDR3 regions from genomic DNA. Rearranged TCRbeta segments were sequenced at approximately 20X coverage. As for the original processing: Clustering was used to correct sequencing errors, and CDR3s were annotated against IMGT to assign V, D and J genes. Out-of-frame and stop-codon sequences were excluded, and only productive TCRbeta rearrangements were used in downstream analyses. Clonality was computed as one minus Shannon entropy normalized by the log of the number of unique productive sequences. Clones differing between time points or between blood and tumor were identified using Fisher's exact test with Benjamini-Hochberg correction, with an adjusted p below 0.01 applied as the threshold. Sourced from immuneACCESS, this table was stored by TCRdb with only in-frame sequences that have V and J called. A share of the clones is absent; for the studies checked, an unresolved V gene accounts for under half, and the remainder has no known explanation. The V and J calls and clone size are taken from that table; D and trimming were inferred from the DNA. Within this sample are about 30,000 clones, with over 75% of them counted one time only. The ten largest clones take up around 2% of the sample.

A cohort of 30 or so patients with locally advanced or metastatic urothelial carcinoma, treated at Memorial Sloan Kettering on a trial protocol, was included. Peripheral blood mononuclear cells were collected pretreatment and during treatment, with between 1 and 8 total time points per patient. The Qiagen DNeasy Blood extraction kit was used to purify genomic DNA from total PBMCs and tumor samples. PBMCs were collected pretreatment and during treatment, and were isolated and stored as previously described. The rearranged segments are TRBV9 and TRBJ2-1, and the D gene may be TRBD2, 6 bases matching. This specimen consisted of PBMCs, obtained around atezolizumab (anti-PD-L1) treatment. The TCR originated in a man aged 45-65 years with urothelial cancer. The nucleotides are TGTGCCAGCAGCGTACCCCTCCTGGGAGGTGAGCAGTTCTTC. It codes for CASSVPLLGGEQFF.